One and the same sample provided the 29 T cell receptor beta chains below, sequenced in a study of response to subunit inactivated influenza vaccine. TCRdb re-called the RT-PCR reads with MiXCR, one entry per CDR3 protein. The sample contains more than 700,000 distinct CDR3 sequences, roughly 20% of which appear only once. Sequences were derived from PBMCs from blood, sampled about 5 days after vaccination. These receptors were collected from a man aged 45-65 years who received an inactivated influenza vaccine.

The chain combines TRBV9 with TRBJ2-3, with a weak D call TRBD2 (6 bases). The germline CDR1 and CDR2 sequences are SGDLS and YYNGEE. The CDR3 sequence is 16 residues long. The V and J ends lost 4 bases and 4 bases respectively, with 19 bases between them. CDR3 DNA: TGTGCCAGCAGCCTTCGCGGAGGGGTTGTCGCAGATACGCAGTATTTT. It specifies CASSLRGGVVADTQYF.

The rearrangement links TRBV5-1 to TRBJ2-1; the match to TRBD2 covers 11 bases. The CDR3 has 16 residues. V gave up 1 base and J gave up 13 bases; unmatched junction bases: 13. Germline V gives CDR1 SGHRS, CDR2 YFSETQ. CDR3 residues: CASSLRLAGGQETQFF. Written as DNA, the CDR3 is TGCGCCAGCAGCTTGCGTCTAGCGGGAGGACAAGAGACCCAGTTCTTC.

There are a few counts of this clonotype. The chain recombines TRBV20-1 with TRBJ2-3; D assignment may be TRBD1 or TRBD2 (6 bases each). The CDR3 length is 15 residues. The V gene lost 6 bases and the J gene lost 3 bases, with 19 bases spanning the gap. Germline V lookup: CDR1 DFQATT, CDR2 SNEGSKA (reference sequence). CDR3 sequence reads: CSATGRRAQTDTQYF. CDR3 sequence (DNA): TGCAGTGCCACAGGGAGGAGGGCGCAGACAGATACGCAGTATTTT.

There are a few counts of this clonotype. The genes are TRBV5-1 and TRBJ2-3; D remains unclear. The CDR3 extends over 12 amino acids. Looked up from germline, CDR1 is SGHRS and CDR2 is YFSETQ. V lost 4 bases and J 8 bases, leaving 11 bases between the germline ends. In nucleotides, the CDR3 is TGCGCCAGCAGCCCCCCACCCCCTACGCAGTATTTT. It translates to CASSPPPPTQYF. The variable domain in full, completed from reference TRBV5-1 and TRBJ2-3, reads KAGVTQTPRYLIKTRGQQVTLSCSPISGHRSVSWYQQTPGQGLQFLFEYFSETQRNKGNFPGRFSGRQFSNSRSEMNVSTLELGDSALYLCASSPPPPTQYFGPGTRLTVL.

This clonotype has more than one count but fewer than ten. The J gene is TRBJ2-7, the V gene TRBV29-1, with 9 positions matching TRBD1. V trimming: 7 bases; J trimming: 1 base; junction bases outside the gene matches: 5. The CDR3 is made up of 13 amino acids. Germline V CDR1 and CDR2: SQVTM, ANQGSEA. Here the CDR3 DNA reads TGCAGCGCTTTAGGGACAGGGTCCTACGAGCAGTACTTC. This sequence encodes CSALGTGSYEQYF.

This sequence joins TRBV5-1 and TRBJ2-3, with 11 bases aligning to TRBD2. After removal of 4 bases from V and 2 bases from J, the junction contained 6 bases not matched to a gene. The CDR3 is 16 residues long. Germline CDR1 and CDR2: SGHRS and YFSETQ. CDR3 in amino acids: CASSKGTSGFTDTQYF. The CDR3 nucleotides are TGCGCCAGCAGCAAAGGGACTAGCGGATTCACAGATACGCAGTATTTT.

This chain joins TRBV29-1 and TRBJ2-1, with a possible D match to TRBD2 (5 bases). The V end was cut by 4 bases, the J end by 1 base, with 11 bases between. Germline V gene sequence: CDR1 SQVTM, CDR2 ANQGSEA. The CDR3 is 14 amino acids. The CDR3 loop is CSVGRAGSYNEQFF. Written as DNA, the CDR3 is TGCAGCGTTGGGCGGGCCGGGTCCTACAATGAGCAGTTCTTC.

CDR3 sequence reads: CAWSRTYNEQFF. DNA for the CDR3: TGTGCCTGGAGTAGGACCTACAATGAGCAGTTCTTC. The chain links TRBV30 to TRBJ2-1; D is uncertain. Germline CDR1 GTSNPN, CDR2 SVGIG (reference sequence). Trimming took 2 bases from V and 2 from J, leaving 4 bases between them. There are 12 residues in the CDR3.

This clonotype has a handful of counts. V gene TRBV6-1 combines with J gene TRBJ2-2; 8 nucleotides agree with TRBD1. The CDR3 is 16 amino acids. V shed 8 bases and J 1 base; nucleotides not matched to a gene: 9. Per the germline V gene, CDR1 is MNHNS and CDR2 is SASEGT. The CDR3: CASATGGVRNTGELFF. The CDR3 nucleotides read TGTGCCAGCGCAACAGGGGGTGTAAGGAACACCGGGGAGCTGTTTTTT.

The chain joins TRBV21-1 to TRBJ2-5; the table's D call, TRBD2, was not checked against the DNA. TRBV21-1 has pseudogene status. The CDR3 sequence is 17 residues long. This chain's CDR3 is CASSKADGRTSWETQYF. In nucleotides, the CDR3 is TGTGCCAGCAGCAAAGCCGACGGGAGGACCTCATGGGAGACCCAGTACTTC.

This chain connects TRBV10-3 to TRBJ1-1, with D tentatively TRBD1 (6 bases). Germline V gene sequence: CDR1 ENHRY, CDR2 SYGVKD. CDR3 length: 17 amino acids. Trimming pared 1 base from V and 0 bases from J, leaving 15 bases between. The CDR3 reads CAISEYGQIGMNTEAFF. The CDR3 region has the DNA TGTGCCATCAGTGAGTATGGACAGATCGGCATGAACACTGAAGCTTTCTTT.

The chain joins TRBV7-6 to TRBJ2-4, with 10 bases fitting TRBD2. There are 20 residues in the CDR3. The J segment lost 0 bases and the V segment lost 3 bases, leaving 14 bases of the junction unmatched. CDR1 SGHVS and CDR2 FNYEAQ come from the germline V gene. CDR3 amino acids: CASSFDHSGRAVVAKNIQYF. The CDR3 bases are TGTGCCAGCAGCTTCGATCACAGCGGGAGGGCCGTGGTAGCCAAAAACATTCAGTACTTC.

In its sample, this clonotype was seen many times. CDR3 sequence reads: CASSPGLLKLAAPLEQYF. Written as DNA, the CDR3 is TGTGCCAGCAGTCCCGGCCTCCTGAAACTAGCGGCCCCACTTGAGCAGTACTTC. The rearrangement links TRBV6-2 or TRBV6-3 to TRBJ2-7, with 8 bases that match TRBD2. CDR3 size: 18 residues. Looked up from germline, CDR1 is MNHEY and CDR2 is SVGEGT. The J segment lost 7 bases and the V segment lost 5 bases, leaving 22 bases of the junction unmatched.

This clonotype has a handful of counts. The V call is TRBV5-6, the J call TRBJ2-2; a possible D gene is TRBD2 (5 bases). This CDR3 has 15 residues. V was clipped by 1 base and J by 4 bases, with 11 bases between them. Germline V CDR1 and CDR2: SGHDT, YYEEEE. The CDR3 coding sequence is TGTGCCAGCAGCTTGCCAAGCGCGGGCACCGGGGAGCTGTTTTTT. Protein product: CASSLPSAGTGELFF.

This clonotype was observed a handful of times. The chain carries TRBV6-2 or TRBV6-3 and TRBJ1-1; 9 bases fit TRBD1. The CDR3 has 14 residues. V shed 6 bases and J 0 bases; nucleotides not matched to a gene: 2. Germline V gives CDR1 MNHEY, CDR2 SVGEGT. The CDR3 nucleotides are TGTGCCAGCAGGACAGGGGGAATGAACACTGAAGCTTTCTTT. It is translated as CASRTGGMNTEAFF.

The chain carries TRBV3-1 and TRBJ2-7; D not certain. The CDR3 has 13 amino acids. From germline, CDR1 is LGHDT and CDR2 YNNKEL (reference sequence). The V end was cut by 1 base, the J end by 6 bases, with 10 bases between. CDR3 in amino acids: CASSQGLTSEQYF. CDR3 coding DNA: TGTGCCAGCAGCCAAGGACTCACGAGCGAGCAGTACTTC.

The V gene is TRBV27, the J gene TRBJ2-7, with D possibly being TRBD2 (6 bases). CDR3 length: 12 amino acids. Looked up from germline, CDR1 is MNHEY and CDR2 is SMNVEV (reference sequence). The V end was cut by 5 bases, the J end by 6 bases, with 11 bases between. Here the CDR3 DNA reads TGTGCCAGCAGTGGCGGGACCAGCGAGCAGTACTTC. It encodes CASSGGTSEQYF.

This chain joins TRBV5-1 and TRBJ2-7; D might be TRBD1 (6 bases). V lost 3 bases and J lost 3, with 10 bases in between. This CDR3 has 13 amino acids. Germline-derived CDR1 and CDR2 are SGHRS and YFSETQ. The DNA of the CDR3 is TGCGCCAGCAGCTATAGACAGGACTACGAGCAGTACTTC. Protein product: CASSYRQDYEQYF.

The gene calls are TRBV5-5 and TRBJ2-7; a possible D gene is TRBD1 (6 bases). CDR3 length: 16 amino acids. Trimming removed 0 bases at V and 0 bases at J, with 13 bases between. Germline loops: CDR1 SGHKS, CDR2 YYEKEE (reference sequence). The CDR3 sequence: CASSLDGDIASYEQYF. The CDR3 bases are TGTGCCAGCAGCTTGGATGGGGACATTGCCTCCTACGAGCAGTACTTC.

This clonotype was seen a handful of times. CDR3 amino acids: CASSFHRDRGEKLFF. The DNA for the CDR3 is TGTGCCAGCAGCTTCCACCGGGACAGGGGAGAAAAACTGTTTTTT. The chain carries TRBV7-9 and TRBJ1-4; 10 nucleotides align to TRBD1. This CDR3 region has 15 residues. The germline gives CDR1 SEHNR, CDR2 FQNEAQ (reference sequence). Trimming removed 3 bases from V and 8 bases from J; junction bases left unmatched: 6.

A few counts support this clonotype. The chain joins TRBV11-2 to TRBJ2-7; weak D call: TRBD1 (6 bases). V was pared by 5 bases and J by 3 bases, with 14 bases between. CDR3 size: 14 residues. CDR1 is SGHAT and CDR2 is FQNNGV in the germline V gene. CDR3 residues: CASSAFVDSYEQYF. DNA of the CDR3: TGTGCCAGCAGCGCCTTTGTGGACAGCTACGAGCAGTACTTC.

The chain recombines TRBV18 with TRBJ2-3; weak D call: TRBD1 (5 bases). The CDR3 has 16 amino acids. CDR1 and CDR2 from the germline V gene are KGHSH and LQKENI. V lost 2 bases to trimming and J lost 4 bases, with 16 bases between them. The CDR3 DNA sequence: TGTGCCAGCTCACCATTCCCCCAGGGAATTTCAGATACGCAGTATTTT. Translating it yields CASSPFPQGISDTQYF.

The rearrangement joins TRBV7-2 to TRBJ2-2; 7 positions match TRBD2. Germline V gene lookup returns CDR1 SGHTA and CDR2 FQGNSA. V shed 5 bases, J shed 4 bases, and the junction held 7 bases outside the gene matches. The CDR3 is made up of 15 amino acids. The CDR3 nucleotides read TGTGCCAGCAGCCCTAGACTAGCTTTCACCGGGGAGCTGTTTTTT. Translated, it gives CASSPRLAFTGELFF.

This clonotype was detected a few times. The chain couples TRBV9 to TRBJ2-5, with D possibly being TRBD1 (7 bases). The CDR3 sequence is 18 residues long. The germline V and J ends were trimmed by 0 bases and 5 bases, with 23 bases remaining between them. Germline assignment: CDR1 SGDLS and CDR2 YYNGEE. The CDR3: CASSVGGWRGLKRETQYF. Written as DNA, the CDR3 is TGTGCCAGCAGCGTAGGAGGCTGGAGGGGGCTAAAGAGGGAGACCCAGTACTTC.

V is TRBV28 and J is TRBJ2-1; the D gene is possibly TRBD1 (6 bases). The V gene's germline CDR1 is MDHEN and CDR2 SYDVKM. Trimming stripped 5 bases from V and 3 bases from J, with 14 bases between. There are 15 residues in the CDR3. The CDR3 DNA follows: TGTGCCAGCAGTGAGTCGGGCAGGGGCTACAATGAGCAGTTCTTC. Encoded protein: CASSESGRGYNEQFF.

The chain carries TRBV5-6 and TRBJ2-3; 9 bases map to TRBD1. Trimming cost V 4 bases and J 5 bases; bases outside gene matches: 5. CDR1 and CDR2 from the germline V gene are SGHDT and YYEEEE. The CDR3 extends over 14 amino acids. The CDR3 spells CASSRTGARDTQYF. For the CDR3, the DNA is TGTGCCAGCAGCCGGACAGGGGCGCGAGATACGCAGTATTTT.

At least ten counts were recorded for this clonotype. The chain's CDR3 is CASSRPRTGPHIQYF. The DNA of the CDR3 is TGTGCCAGCAGCCGCCCCCGGACAGGGCCGCACATTCAGTACTTC. This chain joins TRBV7-8 and TRBJ2-4; 8 positions match TRBD1. The CDR3 has 15 amino acids. V shed 5 bases, J shed 8 bases, and the junction held 11 bases outside the gene matches. Looked up from germline, CDR1 is SGHVS and CDR2 is FQNEAQ. The full variable domain, with the rest looked up from reference TRBV7-8 and TRBJ2-4, is GAGVSQSPRYKVAKRGQDVALRCDPISGHVSLFWYQQALGQGPEFLTYFQNEAQLDKSGLPSDRFFAERPEGSVSTLKIQRTQQEDSAVYLCASSRPRTGPHIQYFGAGTRLSVL.

The chain recombines TRBV12-5 with TRBJ2-1, with D unresolved. Germline V CDR1 and CDR2: LGHNT, FRNRAP. Trimming pared 4 bases from V and 6 bases from J, leaving 10 bases between. The CDR3 has 13 residues. This CDR3 reads CASGSPGSNEQFF. The CDR3, as DNA: TGTGCTAGTGGTTCCCCGGGTTCCAATGAGCAGTTCTTC.

The table lists this clonotype with a few counts. The genes are TRBV12-3 or TRBV12-4 and TRBJ1-1; D is perhaps TRBD1 (5 bases). CDR3 length: 14 residues. The V end was cut by 8 bases, the J end by 1 base, with 14 bases between. CDR3 residues: CASRDSPPNTEAFF. CDR3 DNA sequence: TGTGCCAGCCGGGACTCTCCCCCGAACACTGAAGCTTTCTTT.